This T cell receptor beta chain appears in the sequencing data of a study of blood T cell repertoires in COVID-19. As for the study in general: Samples representing acute and convalescent COVID-19 were sourced from the United States, Italy and Spain. Nucleic acid was either cDNA or gDNA, and it came from T cells, B-cell-depleted T cells, or PBMCs.

The CDR3 runs 15 residues. CDR1 is MNHEY and CDR2 is SVGEGT in the germline V gene. Trimming removed 0 bases from V and 4 bases from J, with 10 bases in between. Participants, about 18 to 100 years old, spanned approximately 25 US areas. Donors were grouped by their self-reported clinical history. The assay was immunoSEQ multiplex PCR, and TCRdb's table has in-frame clones only and misses some. The sample shows under 200,000 clones, 82% of them seen only once. This clone was observed once. This clonotype was obtained from a woman aged 60-70 years with acute COVID-19. The chain links TRBV6-2 or TRBV6-3 to TRBJ2-1; no clear D gene. Sequencing was performed on PBMCs or T cells enriched from blood (not recorded which). In DNA form, the CDR3 reads TGTGCCAGCAGTTACTCCCCACTCCAATACAATGAGCAGTTCTTC. Translated: CASSYSPLQYNEQFF.